The present T cell receptor (beta chain) was sequenced within a study of shared clonotypes between healthy human individuals. The J segment lost 4 bases and the V segment lost 6 bases, leaving 11 bases of the junction unmatched. CDR1 is MDHEN and CDR2 is SYDVKM in the germline V gene. This CDR3 region has 15 residues. Study-wide findings and caveats: The expectation was that sequencing depth would affect clonotype sharing among donors. Generally, naive subsets came out with larger estimated richness than memory subsets. Exclusively blood specimens were collected; tissue repertoires likely differ.

All donors were healthy HIV-negative adults lacking recent acute infections or vaccinations. A word on this clone: Antigen specificity is unknown.

Measured with immunoSEQ multiplex PCR; TCRdb has only the in-frame clones, and not every one. This sample carries under 1,900,000 clones, approximately 98.5% of them seen once, and the ten largest clones take 0.3% to 0.45%. The receptor was isolated from a man between 25 and 39 years old in good health. The V gene is TRBV28, the J gene TRBJ1-2; 7 nucleotides line up with TRBD1. The sample taken for sequencing was naive CD4+ T cells sorted from blood. Sample subset: CD45RA+ positively selected. The CDR3 DNA is TGTGCCAGCAGCCGCCTCGACAGGGAGAGCTATGGCTACACCTTC. It yields the protein CASSRLDRESYGYTF.